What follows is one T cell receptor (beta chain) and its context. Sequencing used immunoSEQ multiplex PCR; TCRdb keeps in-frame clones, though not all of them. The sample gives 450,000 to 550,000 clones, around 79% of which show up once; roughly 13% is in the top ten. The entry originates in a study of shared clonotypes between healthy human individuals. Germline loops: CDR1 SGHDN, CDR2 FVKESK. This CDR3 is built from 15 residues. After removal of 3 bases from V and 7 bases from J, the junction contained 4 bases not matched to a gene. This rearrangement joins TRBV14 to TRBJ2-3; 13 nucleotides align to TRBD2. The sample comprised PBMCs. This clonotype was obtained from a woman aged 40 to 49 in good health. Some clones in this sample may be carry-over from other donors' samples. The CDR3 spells CASSHGTSGENTQYF. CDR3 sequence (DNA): TGTGCCAGCAGCCACGGGACTAGCGGGGAAAATACGCAGTATTTT.